Here is one T cell receptor beta chain with its context. The data were taken from a study of blood T cell repertoires in COVID-19. TCRdb's copy holds only in-frame clones and misses some; the assay was immunoSEQ multiplex PCR. The sample has fewer than 200,000 clones, about 90% seen once. Germline V gene lookup returns CDR1 SGHTA and CDR2 FQGNSA. The CDR3 consists of 15 residues. The V and J ends lost 4 bases and 4 bases, in that order; junction bases with no gene match: 6. Sequencing was done on a sample of peripheral blood. This receptor was taken from a man aged 65-85 years with active or convalescent COVID-19. The chain couples TRBV7-2 to TRBJ2-1, with TRBD2 identical over 8 bases. The CDR3 sequence: CASSSVTSAYNEQFF. The CDR3 coding sequence is TGTGCCAGCAGCTCTGTGACTAGCGCTTACAATGAGCAGTTCTTC.